The rows below give T cell receptor beta chains drawn from one sample of a study of Graves' ophthalmopathy and Graves' hyperthyroidism. In TCRdb, the multiplex PCR reads were re-called with MiXCR into one record per CDR3 protein. The data contain 300,000 to 350,000 distinct CDR3 sequences, 15% to 20% of them singletons. The sample taken for sequencing was peripheral blood. These receptors came from an adult man with Graves' ophthalmopathy. Each CDR3 is given with its conserved first and last residue. D genes are given only for firm matches. Expanded clones get a size class; other rows say once, few or many, or leave the size out.

j_call: TRBJ1-1; v_call: TRBV5-1; clone_size: many; d_call: .; cdr3_length: 14; cdr3_aa: CASSLREGGTEAFF; cdr3_nt: TGCGCCAGCAGCCTACGGGAGGGTGGCACTGAAGCTTTCTTT
j_call: TRBJ2-2; v_call: TRBV11-2; clone_size: many; d_call: .; cdr3_length: 14; cdr3_aa: CASSVQANTGELFF; cdr3_nt: TGTGCCAGCAGCGTCCAGGCGAACACCGGGGAGCTGTTTTTT
j_call: TRBJ1-2; v_call: TRBV4-1; clone_size: many; d_call: .; cdr3_length: 17; cdr3_aa: CASSHDPTKGGRDGYTF; cdr3_nt: TGCGCCAGCAGCCACGACCCAACTAAGGGAGGGCGCGATGGCTACACCTTC
j_call: TRBJ1-2; v_call: TRBV29-1; clone_size: many; d_call: .; cdr3_length: 13; cdr3_aa: CSVEDGSPYGYTF; cdr3_nt: TGCAGCGTTGAAGATGGGAGCCCGTATGGCTACACCTTC
j_call: TRBJ1-2; v_call: TRBV6-1; clone_size: .; d_call: TRBD1; cdr3_length: 14; cdr3_aa: CASSGDREVRGYTF; cdr3_nt: TGTGCCAGCAGTGGGGACAGGGAGGTGAGGGGCTACACCTTC
j_call: TRBJ1-5; v_call: TRBV6-1; clone_size: .; d_call: TRBD1; cdr3_length: 15; cdr3_aa: CASSDPTGGSQPQHF; cdr3_nt: TGTGCCAGCAGTGACCCGACAGGGGGAAGTCAGCCCCAGCATTTT
j_call: TRBJ1-1; v_call: TRBV18; clone_size: .; d_call: .; cdr3_length: 15; cdr3_aa: CASSPLERSFTEAFF; cdr3_nt: TGTGCCAGCTCACCATTGGAGCGCTCGTTCACTGAAGCTTTCTTT
j_call: TRBJ2-6; v_call: TRBV6-5; clone_size: many; d_call: .; cdr3_length: 21; cdr3_aa: CASSYSVPGADIISGANVLTF; cdr3_nt: TGTGCCAGCAGTTACTCGGTCCCTGGGGCAGATATTATCTCTGGGGCCAACGTCCTGACTTTC
j_call: TRBJ2-5; v_call: TRBV9; clone_size: .; d_call: TRBD2; cdr3_length: 16; cdr3_aa: CASSARELAGSETQYF; cdr3_nt: TGTGCCAGCAGCGCTCGCGAACTAGCGGGGTCGGAGACCCAGTACTTC
j_call: TRBJ2-7; v_call: TRBV29-1; clone_size: many; d_call: .; cdr3_length: 9; cdr3_aa: CSVVGEQYF; cdr3_nt: TGCAGCGTTGTTGGAGAGCAGTACTTC